This T cell receptor (beta chain) appears in the sequencing data of a study of identifying expanded T cells in peripheral blood. Repertoires were generated with immunoSEQ multiplex PCR, while TCRdb's copy carries only in-frame clones and drops some. The sample contains about 110,000 clones, about nine tenths of which appear only once. V gave up 4 bases and J gave up 4 bases, with 13 bases separating them. Germline V CDR1 and CDR2: MNHEY, SVGAGI. CDR3 size: 14 residues. This clone was seen a single time. This chain links TRBV6-5 with TRBJ1-1; tentative D call: TRBD1 (5 bases). The receptor's source is a person between 18 and 70 years old in good health. Sample: blood. This CDR3 is CASSSPGLFTEAFF. The CDR3 bases are TGTGCCAGCAGTTCCCCGGGACTATTCACTGAAGCTTTCTTT.